What follows are 20 T cell receptor beta chains derived from one specimen sequenced in a study of blood T cells in healthy people across ages. Primed by a sample-barcoded 5' primer and a J-beta primer mix, a second PCR proceeded for 7 to 11 cycles. Using its own MiXCR run on the 5' RACE reads, TCRdb lists one record per CDR3 protein. The data hold 700,000 to 850,000 distinct CDR3 sequences, with 40% to 65% observed a single time. The sequencing input was blood. These receptors came from an elderly man in good health.

This clonotype was recorded a few times. J is TRBJ1-2 and V is TRBV3-1; D is undetermined. The V gene lost 4 bases and the J gene lost 2 bases, with 11 bases spanning the gap. The CDR3 sequence is 14 residues long. The V gene's germline CDR1 is LGHDT and CDR2 YNNKEL (reference sequence). Here the CDR3 DNA reads TGTGCCAGCAGCCCCAACCGGCCGAACTATGGCTACACCTTC. Its translation: CASSPNRPNYGYTF.

V gene TRBV20-1 combines with J gene TRBJ2-4; 7 bases fit TRBD1. This CDR3 has 13 residues. The J segment lost 13 bases and the V segment lost 6 bases, leaving 15 bases of the junction unmatched. Germline CDR1 DFQATT, CDR2 SNEGSKA (reference sequence). CDR3 sequence: CSAHVGGLFEQYF. CDR3 nucleotide sequence: TGCAGTGCCCACGTAGGGGGCCTGTTTGAGCAGTACTTC.

This rearrangement joins TRBV6-5 to TRBJ2-5; D call uncertain. The CDR3 spans 14 residues. Per the germline V gene, CDR1 is MNHEY and CDR2 is SVGAGI. Trimming pared 5 bases from V and 0 bases from J, leaving 10 bases between. The CDR3 DNA reads as TGTGCCAGCAGTAACATGTGGGACCAAGAGACCCAGTACTTC. Translated, it gives CASSNMWDQETQYF.

The J gene is TRBJ1-1, the V gene TRBV6-2 or TRBV6-3; unclear D gene. CDR3 length: 15 residues. Germline CDR1 MNHEY, CDR2 SVGEGT. Trimming pared 11 bases from V and 1 base from J, leaving 20 bases between. The CDR3, as DNA: TGTGCCGGCATCTTAGGTTACGGAGGGAACACTGAAGCTTTCTTT. Encoded protein: CAGILGYGGNTEAFF.

This chain connects TRBV7-2 to TRBJ2-1; D possibly uses TRBD1 or TRBD2 (5 bases each). The CDR3 is made up of 16 amino acids. CDR1 SGHTA and CDR2 FQGNSA come from the germline V gene. V shed 4 bases and J shed 2 bases, with 15 bases lying between them. CDR3 amino acids: CASSSWGGPAYNEQFF. DNA of the CDR3: TGTGCCAGCAGCTCATGGGGCGGGCCAGCCTACAATGAGCAGTTCTTC.

The chain combines TRBV5-1 with TRBJ2-4; maybe TRBD1 (6 bases). The CDR3 totals 14 residues. Trimming pared 3 bases from V and 10 bases from J, leaving 17 bases between. CDR1 is SGHRS and CDR2 is YFSETQ in the germline V gene. The CDR3 sequence: CASSWRTDPQIQYF. CDR3 DNA sequence: TGCGCCAGCAGCTGGAGGACAGACCCACAAATTCAGTACTTC.

The J gene is TRBJ2-5, the V gene TRBV4-3, with TRBD2 matching 12 bases. The CDR3 runs to 15 residues. V shed 3 bases and J 6 bases; nucleotides not matched to a gene: 5. Germline assignment: CDR1 LGHNA and CDR2 YSLEER. The CDR3 DNA reads as TGCGCCAGCAGCCAGGGACTAGCGGGTTTGCAGACCCAGTACTTC. Translated, it gives CASSQGLAGLQTQYF.

This chain links TRBV13 with TRBJ1-6; D unclear. Per the germline V gene, CDR1 is PRHDT and CDR2 is FYEKMQ (reference sequence). This CDR3 region has 16 residues. Between the trimmed V and J ends, which lost 1 base and 8 bases, there was a span of 15 bases. CDR3 sequence: CASSLDLGSMDSPLHF. DNA for the CDR3: TGTGCCAGCAGCTTAGATTTGGGCAGCATGGATTCACCCCTCCACTTT.

A few counts support this clonotype. The chain carries TRBV9 and TRBJ2-5; TRBD2 agrees at 8 bases. The CDR3 has 15 amino acids. V was clipped by 1 base and J by 2 bases; unmatched bases: 4. Germline V lookup: CDR1 SGDLS, CDR2 YYNGEE. CDR3 amino acids: CASSVRSGSQETQYF. The CDR3 DNA follows: TGTGCCAGCAGCGTAAGAAGCGGGAGTCAAGAGACCCAGTACTTC.

The genes are TRBV24-1 and TRBJ2-7; TRBD1 aligns across 8 bases. The V gene end was trimmed by 3 bases and the J gene end by 10 bases; junction bases not matched to a gene: 7. The CDR3 runs to 13 residues. The V gene's germline CDR1 is KGHDR and CDR2 SFDVKD. CDR3 nucleotide sequence: TGTGCCACCAGTGATGGACCCCAGGGGGCCCAGTACTTC. It specifies CATSDGPQGAQYF.

This clonotype was picked up a small number of times. The chain carries TRBV7-9 and TRBJ2-5, with D possibly matching TRBD2 (6 bases). V was clipped by 1 base and J by 3 bases, with 18 bases between them. This CDR3 is built from 17 residues. The V gene's germline CDR1 is SEHNR and CDR2 FQNEAQ (reference sequence). CDR3 in amino acids: CASSLGASGGRKETQYF. CDR3 DNA sequence: TGTGCCAGCAGCTTAGGTGCCTCCGGAGGGAGAAAAGAGACCCAGTACTTC.

This chain connects TRBV18 to TRBJ2-1; D remains unclear. Trimming took off 0 bases at V and 0 bases at J, with 9 bases between the two ends. Per the germline V gene, CDR1 is KGHSH and CDR2 is LQKENI. The CDR3 extends over 16 amino acids. This chain's CDR3 is CASSPPSRFSYNEQFF. In DNA form, the CDR3 reads TGTGCCAGCTCACCACCCAGTAGATTCTCCTACAATGAGCAGTTCTTC.

The chain employs TRBV7-2 and TRBJ2-1, with TRBD2 matching 7 bases. V lost 4 bases to trimming and J lost 7 bases; unmatched junction nucleotides: 10. The CDR3 is 15 amino acids. The germline V gene encodes CDR1 SGHTA and CDR2 FQGNSA. The CDR3 loop reads CASSSAAGVGNEQFF. The DNA for the CDR3 is TGTGCCAGCAGCTCAGCGGCGGGAGTGGGTAATGAGCAGTTCTTC.

This chain connects TRBV4-2 to TRBJ2-7, with 13 bases that match TRBD2. The CDR3 sequence is 15 residues long. CDR1 is LGHNA, CDR2 YNFKEQ, per germline. Unmatched junction bases numbered 7, after V lost 5 bases and J lost 6 bases. CDR3 protein: CASSRRLAGGSEQYF. CDR3 sequence (DNA): TGTGCCAGCAGCAGGAGACTAGCGGGAGGATCCGAGCAGTACTTC.

The V gene is TRBV5-1, the J gene TRBJ2-1; 10 bases are a match to TRBD2. V dropped 4 bases and J dropped 1; count of bases not matched to a gene: 5. This CDR3 has 16 residues. Germline CDR1 SGHRS, CDR2 YFSETQ. The CDR3 DNA reads TGCGCCAGCAGCCTGACACTAGCGGGATCCTACAATGAGCAGTTCTTC. Translating gives CASSLTLAGSYNEQFF. Drawing the rest from reference TRBV5-1 and TRBJ2-1, the complete variable domain is KAGVTQTPRYLIKTRGQQVTLSCSPISGHRSVSWYQQTPGQGLQFLFEYFSETQRNKGNFPGRFSGRQFSNSRSEMNVSTLELGDSALYLCASSLTLAGSYNEQFFGPGTRLTVL.

In DNA, the CDR3 is TGTGCCAGCAGATTTGCTGCATATAATTCACCCCTCCACTTT. Translating gives CASRFAAYNSPLHF. The gene calls are TRBV7-9 and TRBJ1-6; no firm D call. V was cut by 6 bases and J by 4 bases, with 10 bases left in between. This CDR3 region has 14 residues. Germline CDR1 is SEHNR and CDR2 is FQNEAQ (reference sequence).

This CDR3 is CSARGVTSYEQYF. DNA for the CDR3: TGCAGTGCTAGAGGGGTCACCTCCTACGAGCAGTACTTC. V and J are TRBV20-1 and TRBJ2-7; D is unresolved. This CDR3 spans 13 amino acids. V was pared by 1 base and J by 0 bases, with 7 bases between. The germline V gene encodes CDR1 DFQATT and CDR2 SNEGSKA (reference sequence).

In this sample, this clonotype turned up a few times. The chain couples TRBV6-6 to TRBJ2-4; D might be TRBD1 (6 bases). CDR3 length equals 16 residues. Between the trimmed V and J ends, which lost 5 bases and 3 bases, there was a span of 17 bases. The germline CDR1 and CDR2 sequences are MNHNY and SVGAGI (reference sequence). The CDR3 is CASSNPAGAGKNIQYF. DNA of the CDR3: TGTGCCAGCAGTAACCCGGCAGGGGCGGGCAAAAACATTCAGTACTTC.

The J gene is TRBJ2-1, the V gene TRBV6-1, with D hard to call. The length of the CDR3 is 15 residues. Germline loops: CDR1 MNHNS, CDR2 SASEGT. Between the trimmed V and J ends, which lost 2 bases and 6 bases, there was a span of 14 bases. The CDR3 sequence: CASSEIGRLGNEQFF. For the CDR3, the DNA is TGTGCCAGCAGTGAAATAGGCAGGTTGGGCAATGAGCAGTTCTTC.

Note on this clonotype: A clone one base away is much larger, so this may be a read error. The chain joins TRBV9 to TRBJ1-1; 7 positions match TRBD1. Germline values: CDR1 SGDLS, CDR2 YYNGEE. The ends lost 3 bases at V and 2 bases at J; junction bases unmatched: 13. The CDR3 is 17 residues long. CDR3 sequence reads: CASSADPTTGVNTEAFF. In DNA form, the CDR3 reads TGTGCCAGCAGCGCAGACCCAACCACAGGGGTAAACACTGAAGCTTTCTTT.